This is a list of T cell receptor beta chains from one sample in a study of blood T cell repertoires in COVID-19. Measured with immunoSEQ multiplex PCR; TCRdb has only the in-frame clones, and not every one. This repertoire shows about 150,000 clones, under 90% found once; its top ten account for around 7.8%. Material for sequencing was PBMCs or T cells enriched from blood (not recorded which). The receptors derive from a man between 45 and 60 years old who had recovered from COVID-19. The CDR3 runs from the conserved cysteine through the conserved F or W.

V gene: TRBV5-1
CDR3 protein: CASSKDRGPYEQYF

V gene: TRBV18
CDR3 protein: CASSPQQTSTDTQYF

V gene: TRBV3-1/TRBV3-2
CDR3 protein: CASSPGGGQGQPQHF

V gene: TRBV30
CDR3 protein: CAWSRRTDTQYF

V gene: TRBV10-2
CDR3 protein: CASSDGQSSGANVLTF

V gene: TRBV2
CDR3 protein: CASSGPGGLYGYTF

V gene: TRBV29-1
CDR3 protein: CSVRTGDYGYTF

V gene: TRBV7-9
CDR3 protein: CASSLAGGDQETQYF

V gene: TRBV15
CDR3 protein: CATSRGGQRGNEQFF

V gene: TRBV3-1/TRBV3-2
CDR3 protein: CASSQVASGGGSYEQYF

V gene: TRBV9
CDR3 protein: CASSVLAVSGNTIYF

V gene: TRBV7-6
CDR3 protein: CASSPGLRVADTQYF

V gene: TRBV7-9
CDR3 protein: CASSFGGGTNEQFF

V gene: TRBV5-4
CDR3 protein: CASSQGLAGFQETQYF

V gene: TRBV6-2/TRBV6-3
CDR3 protein: CASCCTLQGAEETQYF

V gene: TRBV4-2
CDR3 protein: CASSQAVGQGDDEQYF